These 14 T cell receptor beta chains were all obtained from the same sample, sequenced in a study of blood T cell repertoires in COVID-19. Measured with immunoSEQ multiplex PCR; TCRdb has only the in-frame clones, and not every one. The data contain just over 200,000 clones, approximately 84% of them singletons. Sequencing was done on a sample of peripheral blood. These receptors were taken from an elderly man with acute or convalescent COVID-19.

The J gene is TRBJ2-1, the V gene TRBV4-2; 9 positions match TRBD2. Germline V gene lookup returns CDR1 LGHNA and CDR2 YNFKEQ. This CDR3 region has 16 residues. Unmatched junction bases numbered 8, after V lost 0 bases and J lost 8 bases. The CDR3 protein is CASSQDPGTSLHEQFF. The CDR3 DNA reads as TGTGCCAGCAGCCAAGATCCAGGGACTAGCCTGCATGAGCAGTTCTTC.

The V and J genes are TRBV3-1 (or the pseudogene TRBV3-2) and TRBJ2-1; maybe TRBD2 (5 bases). The CDR3 consists of 14 residues. V was clipped by 4 bases and J by 8 bases, with 15 bases between them. Germline CDR1 and CDR2: LGHDT and YNNKEL (reference sequence). The CDR3 here is CASSPDGMRDEQFF. Written as DNA, the CDR3 is TGTGCCAGCAGCCCGGACGGAATGAGGGATGAGCAGTTCTTC.

The J gene is TRBJ1-1, the V gene TRBV19; D uncertain. The CDR3 loop spans 14 amino acids. Trimming took off 0 bases at V and 7 bases at J, with 12 bases between the two ends. The germline V gene has CDR1 LNHDA and CDR2 SQIVND (reference sequence). The CDR3 protein is CASSIDPVHFEAFF. The CDR3, as DNA: TGTGCCAGTAGTATAGACCCGGTCCATTTTGAAGCTTTCTTT.

V is TRBV5-1 and J is TRBJ1-1; 7 positions match TRBD1. The germline CDR1 and CDR2 sequences are SGHRS and YFSETQ. The CDR3 extends over 13 amino acids. Unmatched junction bases numbered 11, after V lost 4 bases and J lost 11 bases. The CDR3 is CASSPLTGIEAFF. The DNA of the CDR3 is TGCGCCAGCAGCCCCTTGACAGGGATTGAGGCTTTCTTT.

The chain links TRBV28 to TRBJ1-5, with no clear D. From germline, CDR1 is MDHEN and CDR2 SYDVKM. Trimming shortened V by 7 bases and J by 0 bases, and 7 bases separated the two germline ends. The CDR3 has 13 residues. This chain's CDR3 is CASTTNSNQPQHF. The CDR3 DNA sequence: TGTGCCAGCACGACAAATAGCAATCAGCCCCAGCATTTT.

V usage is TRBV5-1 and J usage is TRBJ2-2, with 14 nucleotides matching TRBD2. Germline-derived CDR1 and CDR2 are SGHRS and YFSETQ. V lost 5 bases and J lost 7; bases outside the gene matches: 16. The length of the CDR3 is 19 residues. The CDR3 loop reads CASRERTPGLAGVGGELFF. CDR3 bases: TGCGCCAGCAGGGAACGGACACCGGGACTAGCGGGAGTGGGCGGGGAGCTGTTTTTT.

The chain joins TRBV21-1 to TRBJ2-1; TRBD2 is taken as the D call from the table, unchecked against the DNA. TRBV21-1 is a known pseudogene. The CDR3 covers 18 residues. CDR3 in amino acids: CASNPGLAGGPVYNEQFF. The CDR3 DNA follows: TGTGCCAGCAATCCGGGACTAGCGGGAGGGCCCGTGTACAATGAGCAGTTCTTC.

V is TRBV7-2 and J is TRBJ1-6, with D possibly TRBD1 on 6 matching bases. The CDR3 consists of 15 residues. Germline values: CDR1 SGHTA, CDR2 FQGNSA. Trimming cost V 1 base and J 10 bases, with 14 bases left between them. CDR3 in amino acids: CASSLDGGLESPLHF. The CDR3 DNA follows: TGTGCCAGCAGCTTAGACGGGGGGCTAGAATCACCCCTCCACTTT.

V is TRBV11-2 and J is TRBJ2-7; TRBD2 agrees at 14 bases. The junction had 5 bases not matched to a gene; V was cut back by 1 base and J by 6 bases. Germline-derived CDR1 and CDR2 are SGHAT and FQNNGV. The CDR3 has 16 residues. The CDR3 reads CASSLGLAGGQGEQYV. The CDR3 coding sequence is TGTGCCAGCAGCTTAGGACTAGCGGGAGGGCAGGGCGAGCAGTACGTC.

The gene calls are TRBV6-1 and TRBJ2-7, with D perhaps TRBD1 (6 bases). The CDR3 totals 15 residues. Germline CDR1 is MNHNS and CDR2 is SASEGT. V was shortened by 3 bases and J by 1 base, with 13 bases between the two germline ends. The CDR3 nucleotides are TGTGCCAGCAGTGACGAAGCAGGGGCGTCCTACGAGCAGTACTTC. Translating it yields CASSDEAGASYEQYF.

The CDR3 spells CASSPGLWAGGQETQYF. The CDR3 nucleotides read TGTGCCAGCAGTCCCGGACTTTGGGCGGGGGGCCAAGAGACCCAGTACTTC. The chain recombines TRBV2 with TRBJ2-5; TRBD2 matches 8 bases. With V trimmed by 5 bases and J by 1 base, 12 bases remained unmatched. CDR3 size: 17 residues. Per the germline V gene, CDR1 is SNHLY and CDR2 is FYNNEI.

The chain employs TRBV7-2 and TRBJ2-3, with 8 bases lining up with TRBD2. Germline V CDR1 and CDR2: SGHTA, FQGNSA. V lost 3 bases and J lost 7; bases outside the gene matches: 6. The CDR3 has 14 residues. CDR3 region: CASSFTGGGNTQYF. In DNA form, the CDR3 reads TGTGCCAGCAGCTTCACGGGAGGGGGGAATACGCAGTATTTT.

The count of this clone is one. The genes are TRBV7-8 and TRBJ2-1; tentatively, D is TRBD2 (8 bases). CDR1 SGHVS and CDR2 FQNEAQ come from the germline V gene. V lost 5 bases and J lost 7, with 21 bases in between. The length of the CDR3 is 16 residues. CDR3 residues: CASSPRRGGGGNEQFF. CDR3 DNA sequence: TGTGCCAGCAGCCCCCGCAGAGGGGGCGGGGGGAATGAGCAGTTCTTC.

This chain connects TRBV2 to TRBJ1-2, with a possible D match to TRBD1 (5 bases). CDR1 is SNHLY and CDR2 is FYNNEI in the germline V gene. Trimming took 8 bases from V and 0 from J, leaving 10 bases between them. The CDR3 has 13 residues. The CDR3 reads CASRQRTNYGYTF. DNA for the CDR3: TGTGCCAGCCGACAGAGAACTAACTATGGCTACACCTTC.